The 17 T cell receptor beta chains below were found in one sample sequenced in a study of shared clonotypes between healthy human individuals. Measured with immunoSEQ multiplex PCR; TCRdb has only the in-frame clones, and not every one. Seen here are approximately 640,000 clones, 90% observed once, and the top ten hold more than 30%. Source material: memory CD8+ T cells from PBMCs. Subset given: CD45RO+ cells pooled with CCR7-negative TemRA cells. These receptors were obtained from a man aged 18 to 29 in good health. Some clones in this sample may be carry-over from other donors' samples.

This chain joins TRBV9 and TRBJ2-3, with 12 bases identical to TRBD2. Germline CDR1 and CDR2: SGDLS and YYNGEE. This CDR3 is 20 amino acids long. J was trimmed by 6 bases and V by 4 bases; bases with no gene match: 21. CDR3 in amino acids: CASSPTLARETSGRPDTQYF. As DNA, the CDR3 is TGTGCCAGCAGCCCCACTTTGGCCCGTGAGACTAGCGGGAGACCGGATACGCAGTATTTT.

The chain has TRBV4-3 and TRBJ1-2; D unresolved. Looked up from germline, CDR1 is LGHNA and CDR2 is YSLEER. Trimming took 0 bases from V and 6 from J, leaving 20 bases between them. The CDR3 has 17 amino acids. The CDR3 nucleotides are TGCGCCAGCAGCCAAGATAGAGCGGGGATCGATCGGGATGGCTACACCTTC. It yields the protein CASSQDRAGIDRDGYTF.

The chain couples TRBV29-1 to TRBJ2-5; TRBD1 aligns across 9 bases. The tail of the sequence fits TRBJ2-7 better, so the J call may be wrong. In germline, CDR1 is SQVTM, CDR2 ANQGSEA. The length of the CDR3 is 13 residues. For the CDR3, the DNA is TGCAGCGTTCAGGGACAGGGACCCTACGAGCAGTACTTC. It encodes CSVQGQGPYEQYF.

The V gene is TRBV7-8, the J gene TRBJ2-1; D is perhaps TRBD1 or TRBD2 (5 bases each). There are 15 residues in the CDR3. Germline CDR1 is SGHVS and CDR2 is FQNEAQ. V lost 5 bases and J lost 0, with 11 bases in between. This CDR3 reads CASSTTGGSYNEQFF. DNA for the CDR3: TGTGCCAGCAGCACGACTGGGGGCTCCTACAATGAGCAGTTCTTC.

The chain employs TRBV29-1 and TRBJ2-1, with 9 bases aligning to TRBD2. This CDR3 spans 16 amino acids. Germline values: CDR1 SQVTM, CDR2 ANQGSEA. Trimming at V came to 5 bases and at J to 4 bases, leaving 12 bases not matched to a gene. CDR3 protein: CSVSGREGLIYNEQFF. CDR3 nucleotides: TGCAGCGTTTCTGGGCGGGAGGGCCTGATTTACAATGAGCAGTTCTTC.

The chain is built from TRBV7-9 and TRBJ1-1; D might be TRBD1 (6 bases). The CDR3 is 12 amino acids. Germline V CDR1 and CDR2: SEHNR, FQNEAQ (reference sequence). Trimming took off 5 bases at V and 12 bases at J, with 16 bases between the two ends. The CDR3 sequence: CASSMPGGSTFF. Here the CDR3 DNA reads TGTGCCAGCAGCATGCCTGGGGGCTCAACTTTCTTT.

The chain combines TRBV29-1 with TRBJ1-2; D call uncertain. CDR3 length equals 11 residues. The germline CDR1 and CDR2 sequences are SQVTM and ANQGSEA. This CDR3 reads CSCIANYGYTF. In nucleotides, the CDR3 is TGCAGTTGCATAGCTAACTATGGCTACACCTTC.

The V gene is TRBV19, the J gene TRBJ1-1; 8 bases fit TRBD1. This CDR3 has 14 residues. Germline lookup yields CDR1 LNHDA and CDR2 SQIVND (reference sequence). J gave up 0 bases and V 6 bases, and 3 bases lay outside the gene matches. The chain's CDR3 is CASSHRGMNTEAFF. CDR3 sequence (DNA): TGTGCCAGTAGCCACAGGGGGATGAACACTGAAGCTTTCTTT.

The chain combines TRBV30 with TRBJ1-5, with D unresolved. V was shortened by 2 bases and J by 6 bases, with 11 bases between the two germline ends. Germline assignment: CDR1 GTSNPN and CDR2 SVGIG (reference sequence). The length of the CDR3 is 13 residues. CDR3 loop: CAWSSAPSQPQHF. CDR3 bases: TGTGCCTGGAGTTCCGCCCCGTCTCAGCCCCAGCATTTT.

This clone was seen just once. The chain employs TRBV5-1 and TRBJ2-7, with D perhaps being TRBD1 or TRBD2 (5 bases each). The CDR3 is 14 residues long. The V gene lost 3 bases and the J gene lost 3 bases, with 13 bases spanning the gap. The germline gives CDR1 SGHRS, CDR2 YFSETQ. CDR3 nucleotides: TGCGCCAGCAGCTCCGGGACGGGCTTCTACGAGCAGTACTTC. Translation: CASSSGTGFYEQYF. Full variable domain (outside the CDR3, taken from reference TRBV5-1 and TRBJ2-7): KAGVTQTPRYLIKTRGQQVTLSCSPISGHRSVSWYQQTPGQGLQFLFEYFSETQRNKGNFPGRFSGRQFSNSRSEMNVSTLELGDSALYLCASSSGTGFYEQYFGPGTRLTVT.

The chain joins TRBV28 to TRBJ2-3, with 8 bases matching TRBD2. CDR1 is MDHEN, CDR2 SYDVKM, per germline. The CDR3 loop spans 19 amino acids. V gave up 3 bases and J gave up 0 bases; unmatched junction bases: 14. The CDR3 spells CASSLALAEIMTSTDTQYF. The CDR3 DNA is TGTGCCAGCAGTTTGGCACTAGCGGAGATTATGACTAGCACAGATACGCAGTATTTT.

The chain carries TRBV10-3 and TRBJ2-1, with 9 bases matching TRBD2. CDR1 and CDR2 from the germline V gene are ENHRY and SYGVKD. J gave up 2 bases and V 0 bases, and 5 bases lay outside the gene matches. CDR3 length equals 17 residues. The CDR3 reads CAISESRSGGPYNEQFF. The CDR3 DNA is TGTGCCATCAGTGAGTCTAGGAGCGGGGGGCCCTACAATGAGCAGTTCTTC.

The chain combines TRBV5-8 with TRBJ1-4, with D perhaps TRBD1 (5 bases). The germline V gene encodes CDR1 SGHTS and CDR2 YDEGEE. This CDR3 has 14 residues. The germline V and J ends were trimmed by 4 bases and 2 bases, with 9 bases remaining between them. The CDR3 sequence is CASSAGPTNEKLFF. CDR3 in DNA: TGTGCCAGCAGCGCGGGACCGACTAATGAAAAACTGTTTTTT.

The rearrangement links TRBV27 to TRBJ1-1, with a tentative D call TRBD1 (5 bases). This CDR3 comprises 14 residues. Germline V gene data show CDR1 as MNHEY and CDR2 as SMNVEV (reference sequence). V was trimmed by 2 bases and J by 5 bases, leaving 12 bases between them. The CDR3 region has the DNA TGTGCCAGCAGTTTACTGAGGGGAGGTACTGAAGCTTTCTTT. Protein sequence: CASSLLRGGTEAFF.

The chain combines TRBV13 with TRBJ2-1; 8 nucleotides align to TRBD2. In germline, CDR1 is PRHDT, CDR2 FYEKMQ (reference sequence). V shed 1 base, J shed 7 bases, and the junction held 3 bases outside the gene matches. The CDR3 has 14 residues. CDR3 amino acids: CASSLVAGPNEQFF. CDR3 sequence (DNA): TGTGCCAGCAGCTTAGTAGCGGGGCCAAATGAGCAGTTCTTC.

This clone was detected once. The chain combines TRBV21-1 with TRBJ2-2; the D call TRBD1 from the table was never checked on the DNA. TRBV21-1 is listed as a pseudogene. The CDR3 is made up of 16 amino acids. CDR3 nucleotides: TGTGCCAGCAGCAAAGCGCTCAGGAATCTGGCCGGGGAGCTGTTTTTT. It is translated as CASSKALRNLAGELFF.

This chain connects TRBV19 to TRBJ2-5, with 7 bases that match TRBD2. CDR3 length: 15 residues. The ends lost 1 base at V and 5 bases at J; junction bases unmatched: 7. Looked up from germline, CDR1 is LNHDA and CDR2 is SQIVND (reference sequence). DNA for the CDR3: TGTGCCAGTAGTATAGGCGAGACTAGCTGGGAGACCCAGTACTTC. It specifies CASSIGETSWETQYF.